The sequence of this TCR beta chain was determined in a study of cytomegalovirus exposure and HLA in healthy donors. This clone appeared a few times. The PCR made use of 60 Vbeta and 13 Jbeta primers. The data were produced by immunoSEQ multiplex PCR, yet TCRdb's version contains in-frame clones alone and is incomplete. The table records 95,000 to 100,000 clones, about 80% of them present only once. The V end was cut by 2 bases, the J end by 5 bases, with 13 bases between. This CDR3 comprises 15 residues. The germline CDR1 and CDR2 sequences are MNHEY and SVGAGI. This TCR was recovered from a man aged 35-49 years in good health and CMV-seronegative. This sequence joins TRBV6-5 and TRBJ2-1; D perhaps matches TRBD1 (5 bases). Sequencing used PBMCs. In DNA form, the CDR3 reads TGTGCCAGCAGTTACAGGGGCTATTCCGACAATGAGCAGTTCTTC. Its translation: CASSYRGYSDNEQFF.